These 7 T cell receptor beta chains came from one sample sequenced in a study of blood T cells in healthy people across ages. Next came a second PCR, run for about 6 to 11 cycles, which used a sample-barcoded 5' primer along with a J-beta primer mix. MiXCR was run by TCRdb on the 5' RACE reads, yielding one entry per CDR3 protein. The repertoire holds 750,000 to 950,000 distinct CDR3 sequences, roughly 28% seen once, with roughly 10% in the top ten. These data are also associated with another study on T cells of mothers and their children.

Sequenced: blood. These receptors all come from a woman in her thirties or forties in good health.

This clonotype has just one count. Given a much more abundant clone one base away, this may be a read error. The chain carries TRBV10-3 and TRBJ1-1; the D gene is possibly TRBD1 (5 bases). CDR1 and CDR2 (germline): ENHRY, SYGVKD. This CDR3 is 13 amino acids long. CDR3 residues: CTIRETENTEAFF. For the CDR3, the DNA is TGTACCATCAGAGAGACAGAGAACACTGAAGCTTTCTTT.

The table lists this clonotype with a few counts. This chain links TRBV5-5 with TRBJ2-7; D not resolved. The CDR3 has 17 amino acids. Trimming took 0 bases from V and 1 from J, leaving 17 bases between them. Germline-derived CDR1 and CDR2 are SGHKS and YYEKEE (reference sequence). This CDR3 is CASSLGLVQIPSYEQYF. The CDR3 DNA reads TGTGCCAGCAGCTTGGGTTTGGTTCAAATACCTTCCTACGAGCAGTACTTC.

V usage is TRBV12-3 or TRBV12-4 and J usage is TRBJ1-1, with D possibly TRBD1 on 6 matching bases. V was cut by 3 bases and J by 11 bases, with 16 bases left in between. This CDR3 is built from 13 residues. CDR3 nucleotide sequence: TGTGCCAGCAGTTTTGGCAGGGGTAGAGGGGCTTTCTTT. It translates to CASSFGRGRGAFF.

The rearrangement links TRBV10-3 to TRBJ1-2, with D maybe TRBD1 (6 bases). Germline V gene sequence: CDR1 ENHRY, CDR2 SYGVKD. V lost 6 bases and J 7 bases, leaving 12 bases between the germline ends. The CDR3 length is 12 residues. CDR3: CAISQNRAGYTF. DNA for the CDR3: TGTGCCATCAGCCAGAACAGGGCTGGCTACACCTTC.

Ten or more counts support this clonotype. V is TRBV12-3 or TRBV12-4 and J is TRBJ2-5; D gene ambiguous. Trimming removed 3 bases from V and 5 bases from J, with 10 bases in between. The CDR3 contains 13 residues. The CDR3 region has the DNA TGTGCCAGCAGTTTGGGTCAGTACGAGACCCAGTACTTC. Protein product: CASSLGQYETQYF.

With respect to this clonotype: This may be a read error: a much more frequent sequence differs by one nucleotide. The genes are TRBV15 and TRBJ1-2; no definite D call. CDR3 length: 16 residues. CDR1 and CDR2 from the germline V gene are LNHNV and YYDKDF (reference sequence). CDR3 in amino acids: CATGRDLVRANYGYTF. The CDR3 DNA reads as TGTGCCACCGGCAGAGATCTGGTCAGAGCTAACTATGGCTACACCTTC.

In this sample, this clonotype turned up many times. The J gene is TRBJ2-7, the V gene TRBV4-3, with 10 bases matching TRBD2. This CDR3 contains 17 residues. Germline V gene data show CDR1 as LGHNA and CDR2 as YSLEER. After removal of 1 base from V and 2 bases from J, the junction contained 8 bases not matched to a gene. Here the CDR3 reads CASSQVSTSGYPYEQYF. CDR3 bases: TGCGCCAGCAGCCAAGTGTCGACTAGCGGGTACCCCTACGAGCAGTACTTC.